This T cell receptor (beta chain) was observed in a study of cytomegalovirus exposure and HLA in healthy donors. General study points: In an earlier analysis, productive rearrangement rates for most beta V segments clustered near 87% or 30%.

PCR amplification relied on 60 Vbeta primers (plus 13 Jbeta primers). Authors' methods: The count from a later analysis was 79 million or so unique TCR beta chains, around 10 million of them shared. TCRdb keeps only in-frame clones here, not all; method: immunoSEQ multiplex PCR. V, J and clone size derive from that table, while D and trimming were established from the DNA sequence. The sample lists about 140,000 clones; roughly 86% were seen once. CDR1 is MDHEN, CDR2 SYDVKM, per germline. V was clipped by 6 bases and J by 2 bases, with 20 bases between them. The CDR3 totals 17 residues. About this clone itself: What it binds is unknown.

Specimen: PBMCs. This sequence joins TRBV28 and TRBJ1-5, with D possibly TRBD1 on 6 matching bases. The TCR was taken from a young man in good health and CMV-seropositive. The CDR3: CASSPPYRARGNQPQHF. The CDR3 DNA follows: TGTGCCAGCAGCCCCCCCTACAGGGCGCGGGGCAATCAGCCCCAGCATTTT.